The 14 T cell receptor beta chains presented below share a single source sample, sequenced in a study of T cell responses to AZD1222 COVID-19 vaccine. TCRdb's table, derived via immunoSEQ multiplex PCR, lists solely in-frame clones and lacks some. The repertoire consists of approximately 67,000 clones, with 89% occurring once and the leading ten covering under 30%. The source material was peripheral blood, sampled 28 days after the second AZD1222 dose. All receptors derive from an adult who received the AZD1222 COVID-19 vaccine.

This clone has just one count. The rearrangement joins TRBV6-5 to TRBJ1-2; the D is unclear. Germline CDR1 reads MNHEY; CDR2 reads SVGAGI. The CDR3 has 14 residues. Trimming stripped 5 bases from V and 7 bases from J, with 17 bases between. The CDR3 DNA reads TGTGCCAGCAGTCCTGACCGGAGTATGGGTGGCTACACCTTC. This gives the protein CASSPDRSMGGYTF.

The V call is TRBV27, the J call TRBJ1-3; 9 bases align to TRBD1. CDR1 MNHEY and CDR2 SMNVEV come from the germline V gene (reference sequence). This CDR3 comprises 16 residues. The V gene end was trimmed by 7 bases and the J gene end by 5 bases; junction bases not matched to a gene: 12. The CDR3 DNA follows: TGTGCCAGCAAGTCATACGGGACAGGGACTCGAAACACCATATATTTT. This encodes CASKSYGTGTRNTIYF.

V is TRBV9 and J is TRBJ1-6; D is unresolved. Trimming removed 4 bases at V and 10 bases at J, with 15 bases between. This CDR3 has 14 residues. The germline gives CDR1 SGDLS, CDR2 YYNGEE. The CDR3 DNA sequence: TGTGCCAGCAGCCCACAGAGCACCAGGTCACCCCTCCACTTT. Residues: CASSPQSTRSPLHF.

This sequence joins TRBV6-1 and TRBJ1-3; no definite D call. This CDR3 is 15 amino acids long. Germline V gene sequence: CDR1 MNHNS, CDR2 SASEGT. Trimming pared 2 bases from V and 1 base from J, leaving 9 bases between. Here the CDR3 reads CASSERTASGNTIYF. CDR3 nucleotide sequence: TGTGCCAGCAGTGAAAGGACCGCTTCTGGAAACACCATATATTTT.

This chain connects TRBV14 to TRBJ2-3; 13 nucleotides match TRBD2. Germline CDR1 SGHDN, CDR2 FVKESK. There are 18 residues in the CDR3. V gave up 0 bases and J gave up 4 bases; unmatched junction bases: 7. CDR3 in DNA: TGTGCCAGCAGCCAAGATATGGGACTAGCGGGGTTCGCAGATACGCAGTATTTT. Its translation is CASSQDMGLAGFADTQYF.

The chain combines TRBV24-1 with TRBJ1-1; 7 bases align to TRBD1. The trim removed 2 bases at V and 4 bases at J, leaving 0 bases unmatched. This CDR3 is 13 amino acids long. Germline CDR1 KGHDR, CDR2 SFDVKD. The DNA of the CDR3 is TGTGCCACCAGTGATTACAGGGGCACTGAAGCTTTCTTT. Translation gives CATSDYRGTEAFF.

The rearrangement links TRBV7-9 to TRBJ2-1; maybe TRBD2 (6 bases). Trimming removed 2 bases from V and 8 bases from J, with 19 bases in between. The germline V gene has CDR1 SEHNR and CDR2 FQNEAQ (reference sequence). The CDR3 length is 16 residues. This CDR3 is CASSLRVGGEWDEQFF. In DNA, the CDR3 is TGTGCCAGCAGCTTACGGGTAGGAGGGGAGTGGGATGAGCAGTTCTTC. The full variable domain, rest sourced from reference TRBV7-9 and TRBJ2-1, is DTGVSQNPRHKITKRGQNVTFRCDPISEHNRLYWYRQTLGQGPEFLTYFQNEAQLEKSRLLSDRFSAERPKGSFSTLEIQRTEQGDSAMYLCASSLRVGGEWDEQFFGPGTRLTVL.

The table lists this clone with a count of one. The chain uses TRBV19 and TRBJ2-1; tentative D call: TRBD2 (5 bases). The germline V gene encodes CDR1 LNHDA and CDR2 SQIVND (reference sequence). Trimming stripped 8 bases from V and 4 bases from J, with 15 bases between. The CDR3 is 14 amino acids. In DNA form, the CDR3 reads TGTGCCAGTGCGACGCCCTCGGGGTACAATGAGCAGTTCTTC. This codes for CASATPSGYNEQFF.

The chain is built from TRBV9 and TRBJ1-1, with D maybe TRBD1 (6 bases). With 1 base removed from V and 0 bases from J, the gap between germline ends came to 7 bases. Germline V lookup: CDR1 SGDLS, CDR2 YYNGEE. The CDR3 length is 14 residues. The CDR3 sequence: CASSVQGMNTEAFF. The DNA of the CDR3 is TGTGCCAGCAGCGTACAGGGGATGAACACTGAAGCTTTCTTT.

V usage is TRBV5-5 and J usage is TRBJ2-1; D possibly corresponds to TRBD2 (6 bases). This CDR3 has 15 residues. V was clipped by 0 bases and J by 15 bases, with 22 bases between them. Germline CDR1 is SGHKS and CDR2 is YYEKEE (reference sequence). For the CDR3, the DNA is TGTGCCAGCAGCTTGGTAATCGCTGGAGGGACGACGTCGTTCTTC. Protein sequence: CASSLVIAGGTTSFF.

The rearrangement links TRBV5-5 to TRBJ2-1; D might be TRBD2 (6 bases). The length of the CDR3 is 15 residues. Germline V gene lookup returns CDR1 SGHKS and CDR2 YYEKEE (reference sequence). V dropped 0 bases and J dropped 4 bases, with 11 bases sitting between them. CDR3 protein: CASSLGGATYNEQFF. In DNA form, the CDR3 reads TGTGCCAGCAGCTTGGGCGGGGCTACGTACAATGAGCAGTTCTTC. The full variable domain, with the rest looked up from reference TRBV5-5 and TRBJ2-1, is DAGVTQSPTHLIKTRGQQVTLRCSPISGHKSVSWYQQVLGQGPQFIFQYYEKEERGRGNFPDRFSARQFPNYSSELNVNALLLGDSALYLCASSLGGATYNEQFFGPGTRLTVL.

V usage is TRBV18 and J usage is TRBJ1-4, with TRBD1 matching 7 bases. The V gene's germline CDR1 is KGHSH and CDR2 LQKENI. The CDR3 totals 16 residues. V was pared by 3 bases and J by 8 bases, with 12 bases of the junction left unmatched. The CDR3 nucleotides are TGTGCCAGCTCACCCACAGGGGCGACGTCTTACGAAAAACTGTTTTTT. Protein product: CASSPTGATSYEKLFF. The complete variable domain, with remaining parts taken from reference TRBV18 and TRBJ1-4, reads NAGVMQNPRHLVRRRGQEARLRCSPMKGHSHVYWYRQLPEEGLKFMVYLQKENIIDESGMPKERFSAEFPKEGPSILRIQQVVRGDSAAYFCASSPTGATSYEKLFFGSGTQLSVL.

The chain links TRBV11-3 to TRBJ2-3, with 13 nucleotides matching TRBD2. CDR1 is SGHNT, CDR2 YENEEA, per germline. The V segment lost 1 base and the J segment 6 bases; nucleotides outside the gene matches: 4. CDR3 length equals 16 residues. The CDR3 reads CASSLGTTSGRDTQYF. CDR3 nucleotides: TGTGCCAGCAGCTTAGGAACGACTAGCGGGAGGGATACGCAGTATTTT.

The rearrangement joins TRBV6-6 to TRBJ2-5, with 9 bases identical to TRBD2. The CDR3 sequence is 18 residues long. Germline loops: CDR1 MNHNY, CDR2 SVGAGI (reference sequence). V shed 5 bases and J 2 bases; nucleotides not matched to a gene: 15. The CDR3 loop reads CASSPYRSSGRNQETQYF. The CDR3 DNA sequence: TGTGCCAGCAGTCCTTACAGAAGTAGCGGGAGAAATCAAGAGACCCAGTACTTC.